What follows are 5 T cell receptor beta chains derived from one specimen sequenced in a study of radiation and T cells in renal cell carcinoma (dated by TCRdb to the early 2020s). Library construction relied on the immunoSEQ multiplex PCR assay. The table was pulled from immuneACCESS by TCRdb, which kept in-frame rearrangements only. Such tables lose some clones; where checked, under half of the loss comes from unresolved V genes, and the rest has no known cause. Here the sample has some 46,000 clones; around four fifths occur a single time. The ten most abundant clones make up about 26% of the sample. Explained via the paper, the time point label denotes: blood 4 weeks post-SBRT, at nephrectomy. Sample treatment or condition, as interpreted from the label and publication: 15 Gy SBRT to primary tumor, nephrectomy 4 weeks later. This material consisted of blood, taken from a patient whose treatment included radiotherapy and nephrectomy. Source of these receptors: a woman aged 70 to 79 with renal cell carcinoma.

The V call is TRBV4-2, the J call TRBJ2-7; D possibly uses TRBD1 or TRBD2 (5 bases each). V lost 1 base and J 4 bases, leaving 14 bases between the germline ends. The CDR3 length is 15 residues. Germline CDR1 reads LGHNA; CDR2 reads YNFKEQ. CDR3 residues: CASSQGVPGTYEQYF. Written as DNA, the CDR3 is TGTGCCAGCAGCCAAGGGGTTCCCGGGACGTACGAGCAGTACTTC.

DNA of the CDR3: TGTGCCAGCAGCTTAGCACGACAGGGCGATGAGCAGTTCTTC. Residues: CASSLARQGDEQFF. V gene TRBV7-2 combines with J gene TRBJ2-1; 7 bases fit TRBD1. Per germline, CDR1 SGHTA and CDR2 FQGNSA. V trimming: 0 bases; J trimming: 8 bases; junction bases outside the gene matches: 4. The CDR3 is 14 residues long.

The chain combines TRBV2 with TRBJ2-7; 8 bases agree with TRBD2. The CDR3 runs 14 residues. Unmatched junction bases numbered 9, after V lost 6 bases and J lost 5 bases. Germline V CDR1 and CDR2: SNHLY, FYNNEI. The CDR3 sequence: CASRNPAGEDEQYF. CDR3 DNA sequence: TGTGCCAGCAGAAATCCAGCGGGAGAAGACGAGCAGTACTTC. The whole variable domain, filled in from reference TRBV2 and TRBJ2-7, reads EPEVTQTPSHQVTQMGQEVILRCVPISNHLYFYWYRQILGQKVEFLVSFYNNEISEKSEIFDDQFSVERPDGSNFTLKIRSTKLEDSAMYFCASRNPAGEDEQYFGPGTRLTVT.

This clone came up a few times. The genes are TRBV11-2 and TRBJ2-4; D is uncertain. The CDR3 spans 13 residues. The V end was cut by 0 bases, the J end by 4 bases, with 4 bases between. The germline V gene has CDR1 SGHAT and CDR2 FQNNGV. The CDR3 sequence: CASSLDLKNIQYF. CDR3 nucleotide sequence: TGTGCCAGCAGCTTAGATCTTAAAAACATTCAGTACTTC.

This clone was picked up one time. The chain uses TRBV19 and TRBJ1-6, with D perhaps matching TRBD1 (6 bases). Germline V gene sequence: CDR1 LNHDA, CDR2 SQIVND (reference sequence). V lost 3 bases and J lost 4, with 19 bases in between. The CDR3 length is 18 residues. In nucleotides, the CDR3 is TGTGCCAGTAGTATGGGACACGGAAATCAGGGTTATAATTCACCCCTCCACTTT. Translated, it gives CASSMGHGNQGYNSPLHF.